The subject of this entry is one TCR beta chain. The sample contains more than one DNA sequence encoding this CDR3. The data were taken from a study of blood T cell repertoires in COVID-19. TCRdb's copy holds only in-frame clones and misses some; the assay was immunoSEQ multiplex PCR. The sample lists fewer than 450,000 clones; about 90% were seen once. Germline V lookup: CDR1 LNHDA, CDR2 SQIVND (reference sequence). The CDR3 extends over 11 amino acids. V was clipped by 4 bases and J by 4 bases, with 2 bases between them. Sample: peripheral blood. V gene TRBV19 combines with J gene TRBJ2-1; D is ambiguous. The receptor comes from a woman aged 18-30 years who had recovered from COVID-19. The DNA of the CDR3 is TGTGCCAGTAGTACATACAATGAGCAGTTCTTC. Its translation: CASSTYNEQFF.